These 3 T cell receptor beta chains were sequenced from one sample in a study of OX40 agonist ivuxolimab in advanced cancers. Only in-frame clones appear in the TCRdb table, and some are missing; sequencing was by immunoSEQ multiplex PCR. The data hold around 140,000 clones, with about 92% observed a single time. This specimen consisted of CD4+ or CD8+ T cells sorted from blood, obtained in a trial of the OX40 agonist ivuxolimab. These receptors were collected from an adult with an advanced solid tumor such as melanoma, head and neck, liver or kidney cancer.

This clone was detected only a few times. The chain recombines TRBV7-9 with TRBJ1-2; TRBD1 agrees at 11 bases. The CDR3 totals 15 residues. Germline CDR1 reads SEHNR; CDR2 reads FQNEAQ (reference sequence). Germline trimming cut 5 bases from V and 7 bases from J; bases unmatched to any gene: 9. The CDR3 coding sequence is TGTGCCAGCAGCCCCGGACAGGGGGCGTTTTCTGGCTACACCTTC. Protein product: CASSPGQGAFSGYTF.

This clone was counted a few times. The rearrangement joins TRBV6-5 to TRBJ1-5, with 10 bases identical to TRBD1. This CDR3 is 16 amino acids long. Germline lookup yields CDR1 MNHEY and CDR2 SVGAGI. The junction had 5 bases not matched to a gene; V was cut back by 2 bases and J by 4 bases. The CDR3 is CASSYARQGANQPQHF. The CDR3 bases are TGTGCCAGCAGTTACGCTAGACAGGGGGCGAATCAGCCCCAGCATTTT.

This chain joins TRBV9 and TRBJ1-5; D is uncertain. CDR1 SGDLS and CDR2 YYNGEE come from the germline V gene. Trimming cost V 0 bases and J 4 bases, with 11 bases left between them. The CDR3 consists of 15 residues. CDR3 in amino acids: CASSVGSGRNQPQHF. DNA of the CDR3: TGTGCCAGCAGCGTAGGGAGTGGCAGAAATCAGCCCCAGCATTTT.